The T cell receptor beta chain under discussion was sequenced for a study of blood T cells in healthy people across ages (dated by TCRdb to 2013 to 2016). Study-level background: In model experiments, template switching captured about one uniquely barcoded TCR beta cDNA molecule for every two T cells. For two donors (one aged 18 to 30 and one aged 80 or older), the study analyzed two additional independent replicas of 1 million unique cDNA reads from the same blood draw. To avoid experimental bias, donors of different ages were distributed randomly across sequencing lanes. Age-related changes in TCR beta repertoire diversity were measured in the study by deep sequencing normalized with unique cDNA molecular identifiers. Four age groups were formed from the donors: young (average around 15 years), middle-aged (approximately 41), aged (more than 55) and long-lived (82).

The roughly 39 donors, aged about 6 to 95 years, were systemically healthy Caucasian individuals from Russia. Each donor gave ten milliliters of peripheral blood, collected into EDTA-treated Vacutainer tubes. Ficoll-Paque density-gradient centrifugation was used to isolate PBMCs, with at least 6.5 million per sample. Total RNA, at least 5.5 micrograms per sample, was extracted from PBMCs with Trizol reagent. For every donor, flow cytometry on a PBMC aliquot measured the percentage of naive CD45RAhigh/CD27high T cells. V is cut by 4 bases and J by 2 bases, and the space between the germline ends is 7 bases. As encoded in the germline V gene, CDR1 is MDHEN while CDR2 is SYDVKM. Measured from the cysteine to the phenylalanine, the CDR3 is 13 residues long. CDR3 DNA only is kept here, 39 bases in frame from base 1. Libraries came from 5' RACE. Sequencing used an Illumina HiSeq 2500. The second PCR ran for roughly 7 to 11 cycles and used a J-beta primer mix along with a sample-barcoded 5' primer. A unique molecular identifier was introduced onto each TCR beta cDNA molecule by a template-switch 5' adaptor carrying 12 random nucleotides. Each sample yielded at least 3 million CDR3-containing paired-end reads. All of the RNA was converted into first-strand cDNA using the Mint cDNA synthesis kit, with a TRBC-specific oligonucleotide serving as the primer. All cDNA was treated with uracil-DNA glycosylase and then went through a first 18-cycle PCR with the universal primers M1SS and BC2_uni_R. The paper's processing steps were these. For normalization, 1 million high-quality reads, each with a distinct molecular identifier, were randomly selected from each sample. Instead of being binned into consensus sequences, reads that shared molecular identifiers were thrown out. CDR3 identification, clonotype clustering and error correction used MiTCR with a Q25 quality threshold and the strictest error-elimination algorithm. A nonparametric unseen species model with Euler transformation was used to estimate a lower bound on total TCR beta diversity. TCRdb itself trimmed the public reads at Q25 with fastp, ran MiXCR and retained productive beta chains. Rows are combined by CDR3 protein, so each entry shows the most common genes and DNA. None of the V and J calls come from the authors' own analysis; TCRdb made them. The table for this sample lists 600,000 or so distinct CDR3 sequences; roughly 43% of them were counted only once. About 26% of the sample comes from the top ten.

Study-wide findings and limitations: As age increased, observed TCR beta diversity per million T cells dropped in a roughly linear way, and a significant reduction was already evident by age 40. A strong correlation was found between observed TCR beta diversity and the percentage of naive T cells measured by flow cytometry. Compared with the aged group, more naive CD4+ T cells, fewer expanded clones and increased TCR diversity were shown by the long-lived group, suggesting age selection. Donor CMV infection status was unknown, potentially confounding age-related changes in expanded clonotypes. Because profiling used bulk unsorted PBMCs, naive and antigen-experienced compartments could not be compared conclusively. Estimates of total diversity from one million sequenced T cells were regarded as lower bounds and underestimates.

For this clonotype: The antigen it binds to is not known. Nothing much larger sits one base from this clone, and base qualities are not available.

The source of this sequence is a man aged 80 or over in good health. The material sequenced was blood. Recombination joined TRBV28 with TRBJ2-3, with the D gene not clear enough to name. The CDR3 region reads CASSSKPTDTQYF. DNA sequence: TGTGCCAGCAGTTCTAAACCCACAGATACGCAGTATTTT. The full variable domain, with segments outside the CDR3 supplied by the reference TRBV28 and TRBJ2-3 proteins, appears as DVKVTQSSRYLVKRTGEKVFLECVQDMDHENMFWYRQDPGLGLRLIYFSYDVKMKEKGDIPEGYSVSREKKERFSLILESASTNQTSMYLCASSSKPTDTQYFGPGTRLTVL.